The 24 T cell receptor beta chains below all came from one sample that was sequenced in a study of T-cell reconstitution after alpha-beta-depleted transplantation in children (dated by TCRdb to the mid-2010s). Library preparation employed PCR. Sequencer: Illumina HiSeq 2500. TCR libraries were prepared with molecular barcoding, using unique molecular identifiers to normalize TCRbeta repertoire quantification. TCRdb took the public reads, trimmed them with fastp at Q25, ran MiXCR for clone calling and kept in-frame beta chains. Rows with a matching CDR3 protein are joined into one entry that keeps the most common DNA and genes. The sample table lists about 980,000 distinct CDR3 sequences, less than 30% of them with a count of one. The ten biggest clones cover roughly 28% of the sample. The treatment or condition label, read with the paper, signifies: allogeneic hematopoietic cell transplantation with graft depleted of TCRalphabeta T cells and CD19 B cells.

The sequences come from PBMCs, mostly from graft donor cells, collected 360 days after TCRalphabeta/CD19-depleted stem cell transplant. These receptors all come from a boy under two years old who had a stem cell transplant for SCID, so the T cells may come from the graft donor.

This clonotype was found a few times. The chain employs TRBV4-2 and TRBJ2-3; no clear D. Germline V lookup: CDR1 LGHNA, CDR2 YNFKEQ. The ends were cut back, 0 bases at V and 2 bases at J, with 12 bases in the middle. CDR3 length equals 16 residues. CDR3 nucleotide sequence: TGTGCCAGCAGCCAAGATTTCGGGCGGTACACAGATACGCAGTATTTT. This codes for CASSQDFGRYTDTQYF.

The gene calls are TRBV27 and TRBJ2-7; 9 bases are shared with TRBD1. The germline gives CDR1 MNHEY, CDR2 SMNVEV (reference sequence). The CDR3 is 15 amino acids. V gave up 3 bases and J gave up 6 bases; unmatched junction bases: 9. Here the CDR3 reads CASSFPGTGPGEQYF. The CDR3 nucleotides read TGTGCCAGCAGTTTTCCCGGGACAGGGCCAGGCGAGCAGTACTTC.

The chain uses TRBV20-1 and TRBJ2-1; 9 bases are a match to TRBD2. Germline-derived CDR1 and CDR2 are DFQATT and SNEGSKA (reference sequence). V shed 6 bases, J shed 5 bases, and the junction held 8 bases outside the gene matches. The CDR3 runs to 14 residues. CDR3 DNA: TGCAGTGCGGAGTCTAGCGGGGCCCACAATGAGCAGTTCTTC. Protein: CSAESSGAHNEQFF.

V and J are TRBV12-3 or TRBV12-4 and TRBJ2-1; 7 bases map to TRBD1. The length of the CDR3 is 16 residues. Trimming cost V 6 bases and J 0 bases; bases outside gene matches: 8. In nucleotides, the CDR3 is TGTGCCAGCAGACTACAGGGGTCTTCCTCCTACAATGAGCAGTTCTTC. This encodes CASRLQGSSSYNEQFF.

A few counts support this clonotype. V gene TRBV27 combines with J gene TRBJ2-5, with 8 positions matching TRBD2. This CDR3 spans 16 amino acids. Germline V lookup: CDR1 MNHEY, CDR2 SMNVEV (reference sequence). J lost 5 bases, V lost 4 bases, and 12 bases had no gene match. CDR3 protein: CASSSPGLGAGETQYF. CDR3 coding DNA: TGTGCCAGCAGTTCGCCGGGACTAGGGGCGGGGGAGACCCAGTACTTC.

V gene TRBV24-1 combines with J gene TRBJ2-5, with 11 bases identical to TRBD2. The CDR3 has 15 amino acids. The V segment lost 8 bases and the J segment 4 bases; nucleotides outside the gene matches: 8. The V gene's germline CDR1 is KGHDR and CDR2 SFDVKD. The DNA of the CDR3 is TGTGCCACCATCCCGACTAGCGGGGTATCAGAGACCCAGTACTTC. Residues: CATIPTSGVSETQYF.

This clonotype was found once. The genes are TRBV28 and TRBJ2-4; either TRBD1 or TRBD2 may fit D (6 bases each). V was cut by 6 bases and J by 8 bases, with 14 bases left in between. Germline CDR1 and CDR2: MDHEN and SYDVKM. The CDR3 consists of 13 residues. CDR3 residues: CASRGGLGDIQYF. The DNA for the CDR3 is TGTGCCAGCAGAGGGGGGCTCGGAGACATTCAGTACTTC.

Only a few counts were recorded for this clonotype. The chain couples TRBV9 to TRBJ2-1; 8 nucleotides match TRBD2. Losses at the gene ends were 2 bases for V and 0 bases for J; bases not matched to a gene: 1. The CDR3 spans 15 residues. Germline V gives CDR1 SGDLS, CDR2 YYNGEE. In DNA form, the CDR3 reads TGTGCCAGCAGCGTGGGGACTAGCTCCTACAATGAGCAGTTCTTC. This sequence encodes CASSVGTSSYNEQFF.

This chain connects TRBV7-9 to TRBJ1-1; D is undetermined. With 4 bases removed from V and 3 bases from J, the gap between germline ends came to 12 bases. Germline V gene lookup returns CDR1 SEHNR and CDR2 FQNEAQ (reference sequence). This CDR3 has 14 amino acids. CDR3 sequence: CASSSGGAYTEAFF. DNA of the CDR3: TGTGCCAGCAGCTCTGGAGGCGCTTACACTGAAGCTTTCTTT.

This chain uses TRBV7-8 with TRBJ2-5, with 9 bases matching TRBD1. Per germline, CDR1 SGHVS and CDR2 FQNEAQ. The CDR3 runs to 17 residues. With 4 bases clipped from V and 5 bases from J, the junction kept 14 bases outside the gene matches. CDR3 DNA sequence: TGTGCCAGCAGCTCCCGGACAGGGGTATGGTACGGGGAGACCCAGTACTTC. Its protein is CASSSRTGVWYGETQYF.

CDR3 sequence (DNA): TGTGCCACCGCAGGGGGGTGGAATGAGCAGTTCTTC. Amino acid sequence: CATAGGWNEQFF. The chain carries TRBV12-3 or TRBV12-4 and TRBJ2-1, with D possibly TRBD1 on 7 matching bases. Trimming took off 10 bases at V and 7 bases at J, with 14 bases between the two ends. This CDR3 spans 12 amino acids.

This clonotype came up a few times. CDR3 loop: CASSSPRQGAGRNEQYF. CDR3 coding DNA: TGTGCCAGCAGCTCTCCTCGGCAGGGGGCAGGGAGAAACGAGCAGTACTTC. The chain employs TRBV11-2 and TRBJ2-7; 8 bases match TRBD1. J was trimmed by 5 bases and V by 4 bases; bases with no gene match: 16. The germline V gene encodes CDR1 SGHAT and CDR2 FQNNGV. CDR3 length equals 17 residues.

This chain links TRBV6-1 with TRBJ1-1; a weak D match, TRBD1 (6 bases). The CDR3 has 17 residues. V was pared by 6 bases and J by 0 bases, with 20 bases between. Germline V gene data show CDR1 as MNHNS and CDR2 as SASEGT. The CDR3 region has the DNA TGTGCCAGCAGCCCAGTGGGGGCCTGGGGCTTGAACACTGAAGCTTTCTTT. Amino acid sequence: CASSPVGAWGLNTEAFF.

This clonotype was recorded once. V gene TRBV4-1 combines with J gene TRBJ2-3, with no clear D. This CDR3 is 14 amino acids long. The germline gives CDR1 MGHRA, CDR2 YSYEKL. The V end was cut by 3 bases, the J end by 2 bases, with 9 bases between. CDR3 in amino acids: CASSHKLATDTQYF. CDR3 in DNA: TGCGCCAGCAGCCACAAACTCGCCACAGATACGCAGTATTTT.

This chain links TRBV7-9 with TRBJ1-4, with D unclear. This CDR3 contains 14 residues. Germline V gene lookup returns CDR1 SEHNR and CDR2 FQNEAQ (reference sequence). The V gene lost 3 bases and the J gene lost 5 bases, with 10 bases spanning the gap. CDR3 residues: CASSFFYGNEKLFF. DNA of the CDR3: TGTGCCAGCAGCTTTTTTTATGGAAATGAAAAACTGTTTTTT.

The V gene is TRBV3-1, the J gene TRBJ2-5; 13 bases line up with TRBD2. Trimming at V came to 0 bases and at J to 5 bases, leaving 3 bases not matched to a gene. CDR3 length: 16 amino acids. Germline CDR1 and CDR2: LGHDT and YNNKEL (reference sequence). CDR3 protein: CASSQDRTSGGETQYF. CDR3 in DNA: TGTGCCAGCAGCCAAGATCGGACTAGCGGGGGTGAGACCCAGTACTTC.

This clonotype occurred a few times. Here the CDR3 DNA reads TGTGCCAGCAGTGAAGTGCGCCCTGGGGAGACCCAGTACTTC. As protein: CASSEVRPGETQYF. This rearrangement joins TRBV25-1 to TRBJ2-5; D is ambiguous. The CDR3 has 14 amino acids. Trimming took 2 bases from V and 5 from J, leaving 12 bases between them. CDR1 and CDR2 from the germline V gene are MGHDK and SYGVNS.

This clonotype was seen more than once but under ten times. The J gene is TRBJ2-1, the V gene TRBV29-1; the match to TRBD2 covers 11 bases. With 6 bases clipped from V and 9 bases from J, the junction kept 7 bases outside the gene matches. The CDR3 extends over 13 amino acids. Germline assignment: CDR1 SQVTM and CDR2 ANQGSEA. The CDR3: CSVDSGGAFEQFF. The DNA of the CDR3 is TGCAGCGTCGATAGCGGGGGGGCGTTTGAGCAGTTCTTC.

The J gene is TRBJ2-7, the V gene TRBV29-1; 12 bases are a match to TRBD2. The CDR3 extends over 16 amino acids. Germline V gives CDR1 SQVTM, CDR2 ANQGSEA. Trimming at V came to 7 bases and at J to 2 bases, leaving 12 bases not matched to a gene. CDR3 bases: TGCAGCGCCCGAGGCACTAGCGGGGGGACGACCTACGAGCAGTACTTC. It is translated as CSARGTSGGTTYEQYF.

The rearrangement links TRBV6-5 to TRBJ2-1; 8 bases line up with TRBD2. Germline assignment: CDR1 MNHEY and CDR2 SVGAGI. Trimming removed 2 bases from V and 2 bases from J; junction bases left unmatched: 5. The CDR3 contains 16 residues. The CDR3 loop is CASSYEAGGPYNEQFF. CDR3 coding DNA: TGTGCCAGCAGTTACGAGGCGGGGGGCCCCTACAATGAGCAGTTCTTC.

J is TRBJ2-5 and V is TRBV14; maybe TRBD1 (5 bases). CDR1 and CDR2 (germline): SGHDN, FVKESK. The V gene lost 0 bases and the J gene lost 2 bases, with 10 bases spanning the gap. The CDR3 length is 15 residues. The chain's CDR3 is CASSQDGAGQETQYF. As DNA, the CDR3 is TGTGCCAGCAGCCAAGATGGGGCAGGACAAGAGACCCAGTACTTC.

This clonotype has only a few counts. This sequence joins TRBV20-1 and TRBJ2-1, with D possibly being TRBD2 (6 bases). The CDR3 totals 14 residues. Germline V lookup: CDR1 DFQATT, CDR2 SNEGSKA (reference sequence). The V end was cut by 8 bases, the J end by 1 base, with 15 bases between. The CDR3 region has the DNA TGCAGTTATAAAACCGGGACTTCCTACAATGAGCAGTTCTTC. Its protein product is CSYKTGTSYNEQFF.

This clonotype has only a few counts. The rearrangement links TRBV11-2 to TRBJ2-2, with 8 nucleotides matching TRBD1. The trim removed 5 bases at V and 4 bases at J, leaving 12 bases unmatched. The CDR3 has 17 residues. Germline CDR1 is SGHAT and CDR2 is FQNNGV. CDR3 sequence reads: CASSLRGRTGSTGELFF. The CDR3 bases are TGTGCCAGCAGCCTTAGGGGGAGGACAGGGAGCACCGGGGAGCTGTTTTTT.

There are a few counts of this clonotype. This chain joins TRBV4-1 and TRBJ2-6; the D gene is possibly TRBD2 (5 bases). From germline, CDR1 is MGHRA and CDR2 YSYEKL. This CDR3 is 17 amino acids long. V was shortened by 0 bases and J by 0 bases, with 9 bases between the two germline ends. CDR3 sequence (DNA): TGCGCCAGCAGCCAAGATGGGAGAGTCTCTGGGGCCAACGTCCTGACTTTC. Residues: CASSQDGRVSGANVLTF.